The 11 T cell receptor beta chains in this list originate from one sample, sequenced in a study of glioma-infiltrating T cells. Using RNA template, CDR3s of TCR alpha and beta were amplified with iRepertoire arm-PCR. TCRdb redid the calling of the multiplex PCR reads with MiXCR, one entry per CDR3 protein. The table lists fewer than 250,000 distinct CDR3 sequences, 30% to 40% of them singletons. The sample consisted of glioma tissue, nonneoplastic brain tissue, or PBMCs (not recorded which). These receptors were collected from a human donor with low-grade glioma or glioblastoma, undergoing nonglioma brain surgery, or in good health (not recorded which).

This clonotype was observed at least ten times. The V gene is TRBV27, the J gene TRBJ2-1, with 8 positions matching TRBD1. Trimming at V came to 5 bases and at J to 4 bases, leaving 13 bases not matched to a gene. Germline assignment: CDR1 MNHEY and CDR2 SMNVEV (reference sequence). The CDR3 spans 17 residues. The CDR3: CASSLLPGQGEYNEQFF. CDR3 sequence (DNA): TGTGCCAGCAGTCTGCTACCAGGACAGGGTGAATACAATGAGCAGTTCTTC.

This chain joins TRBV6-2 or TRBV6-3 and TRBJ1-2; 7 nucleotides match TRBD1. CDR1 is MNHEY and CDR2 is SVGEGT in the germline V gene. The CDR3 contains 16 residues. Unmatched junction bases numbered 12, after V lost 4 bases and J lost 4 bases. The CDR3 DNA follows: TGTGCCAGCAGTTTGTCCGGGACAGCGCAGTTCTATGGCTACACCTTC. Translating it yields CASSLSGTAQFYGYTF.

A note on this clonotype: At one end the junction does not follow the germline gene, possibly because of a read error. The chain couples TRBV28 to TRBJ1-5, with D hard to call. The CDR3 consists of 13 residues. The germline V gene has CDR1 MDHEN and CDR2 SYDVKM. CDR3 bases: TGTGCCAGCAGAAGAATTAGCAATCAGCCCGAGCATTTT. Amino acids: CASRRISNQPEHF.

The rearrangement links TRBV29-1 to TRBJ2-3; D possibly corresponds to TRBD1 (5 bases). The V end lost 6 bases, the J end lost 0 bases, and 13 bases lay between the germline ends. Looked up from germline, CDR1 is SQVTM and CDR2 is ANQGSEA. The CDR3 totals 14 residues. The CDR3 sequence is CSVTGAASTDTQYF. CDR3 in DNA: TGCAGCGTCACTGGGGCAGCTAGCACAGATACGCAGTATTTT.

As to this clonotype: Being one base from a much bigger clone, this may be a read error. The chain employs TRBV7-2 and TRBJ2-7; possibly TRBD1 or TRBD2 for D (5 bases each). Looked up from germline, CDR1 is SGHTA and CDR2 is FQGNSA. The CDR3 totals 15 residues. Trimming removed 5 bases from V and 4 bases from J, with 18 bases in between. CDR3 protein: CASSLRDGAGYEQYF. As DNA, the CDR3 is TGTGCCAGCAGCCTTCGGGACGGGGCCGGTTACGAGCAGTACTTC.

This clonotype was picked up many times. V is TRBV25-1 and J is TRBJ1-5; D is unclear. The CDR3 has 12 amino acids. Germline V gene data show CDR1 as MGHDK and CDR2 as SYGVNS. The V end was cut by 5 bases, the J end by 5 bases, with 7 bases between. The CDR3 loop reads CASSRQDQPQHF. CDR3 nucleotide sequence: TGTGCCAGCAGTCGGCAGGATCAGCCCCAGCATTTT.

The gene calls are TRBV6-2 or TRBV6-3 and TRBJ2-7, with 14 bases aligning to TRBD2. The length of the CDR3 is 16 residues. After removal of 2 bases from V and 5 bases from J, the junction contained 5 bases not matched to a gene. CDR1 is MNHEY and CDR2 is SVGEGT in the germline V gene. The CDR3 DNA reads TGTGCCAGCAGTTACCCTTGGACTAGCGGGAGGAACGAGCAGTACTTC. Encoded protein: CASSYPWTSGRNEQYF.

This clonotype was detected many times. CDR3 nucleotides: TGTGCCAGCAGCCCCTTCGGGGTGACCGGGGAGCTGTTTTTT. The encoded protein is CASSPFGVTGELFF. This chain connects TRBV7-2 to TRBJ2-2, with TRBD2 as a possible D gene (5 bases). The V and J ends lost 5 bases and 5 bases respectively, with 12 bases between them. Germline V gene lookup returns CDR1 SGHTA and CDR2 FQGNSA. The CDR3 consists of 14 residues.

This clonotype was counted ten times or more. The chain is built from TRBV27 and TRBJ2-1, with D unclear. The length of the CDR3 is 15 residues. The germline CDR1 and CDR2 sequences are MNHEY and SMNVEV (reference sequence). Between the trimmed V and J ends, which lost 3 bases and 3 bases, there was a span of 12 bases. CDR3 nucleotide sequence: TGTGCCAGCAGTTTCGCAGACTCGGGCTACAATGAGCAGTTCTTC. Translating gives CASSFADSGYNEQFF.

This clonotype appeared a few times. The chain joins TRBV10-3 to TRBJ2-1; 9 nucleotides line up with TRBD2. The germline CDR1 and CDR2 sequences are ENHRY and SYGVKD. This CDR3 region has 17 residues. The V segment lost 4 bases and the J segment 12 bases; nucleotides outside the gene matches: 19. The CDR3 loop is CAISVLSTAGGPAGQFF. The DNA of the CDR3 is TGTGCCATCAGTGTGCTCTCGACCGCGGGAGGGCCGGCGGGGCAGTTCTTC.

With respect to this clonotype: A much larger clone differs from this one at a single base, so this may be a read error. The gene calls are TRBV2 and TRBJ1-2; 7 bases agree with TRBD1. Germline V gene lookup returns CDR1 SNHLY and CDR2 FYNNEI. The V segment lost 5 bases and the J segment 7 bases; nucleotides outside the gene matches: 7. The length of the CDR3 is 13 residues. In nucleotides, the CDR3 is TGTGCCAGCAGTTTAGGGGCAGGGGGTGGCTACACCTTC. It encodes CASSLGAGGGYTF. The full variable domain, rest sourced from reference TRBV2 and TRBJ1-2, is EPEVTQTPSHQVTQMGQEVILRCVPISNHLYFYWYRQILGQKVEFLVSFYNNEISEKSEIFDDQFSVERPDGSNFTLKIRSTKLEDSAMYFCASSLGAGGGYTFGSGTRLTVV.